The 11 T cell receptor beta chains given below trace back to one sample, sequenced in a study of early T cells in non-severe SARS-CoV-2 infection. A single record per CDR3 protein comes from TCRdb applying MiXCR to the 5' RACE reads. The sample contains 17,000 or so distinct CDR3 sequences, about 5.6% of which appear only once. Sequenced here: whole blood, sampled at baseline. These receptors came from an adult who was a healthcare worker with PCR-confirmed SARS-CoV-2 infection or an uninfected control (not recorded which).

CDR3 residues: CASSGTGSGKLFF. The CDR3 bases are TGTGCCAGCAGCGGGACAGGGTCGGGAAAACTGTTTTTT. The chain is built from TRBV7-2 and TRBJ1-4, with TRBD1 identical over 9 bases. Germline V gene lookup returns CDR1 SGHTA and CDR2 FQGNSA. J lost 10 bases, V lost 5 bases, and 5 bases had no gene match. The CDR3 covers 13 residues.

This clonotype was seen ten or more times. The chain carries TRBV4-3 and TRBJ2-3; D remains unclear. CDR3 length equals 16 residues. Germline V gene sequence: CDR1 LGHNA, CDR2 YSLEER. V dropped 0 bases and J dropped 2 bases, with 12 bases sitting between them. The DNA of the CDR3 is TGCGCCAGCAGCCAAGAAATTGGGAACCCCACAGATACGCAGTATTTT. Its protein is CASSQEIGNPTDTQYF.

This clonotype occurred many times. The chain recombines TRBV7-2 with TRBJ2-5; tentatively, D is TRBD2 (6 bases). Germline CDR1 SGHTA, CDR2 FQGNSA. Trimming stripped 4 bases from V and 4 bases from J, with 19 bases between. The CDR3 contains 16 residues. The CDR3 DNA sequence: TGTGCCAGCAGCTCCGGGCCTAGCGAGGGGAGAGAGACCCAGTACTTC. This translates into CASSSGPSEGRETQYF.

This clonotype appeared many times. The chain joins TRBV15 to TRBJ1-2; the match to TRBD1 covers 8 bases. V trimming: 0 bases; J trimming: 3 bases; junction bases outside the gene matches: 6. CDR3 size: 16 residues. CDR1 is LNHNV and CDR2 is YYDKDF in the germline V gene (reference sequence). The CDR3 here is CATSRDGPDRDYGYTF. The CDR3 nucleotides read TGTGCCACCAGCAGAGATGGGCCGGACAGGGACTATGGCTACACCTTC. The complete variable domain, with remaining parts taken from reference TRBV15 and TRBJ1-2, reads DAMVIQNPRYQVTQFGKPVTLSCSQTLNHNVMYWYQQKSSQAPKLLFHYYDKDFNNEADTPDNFQSRRPNTSFCFLDIRSPGLGDTAMYLCATSRDGPDRDYGYTFGSGTRLTVV.

This clonotype was seen repeatedly, ten times or more. The chain couples TRBV6-2 or TRBV6-3 to TRBJ2-7; D unclear. CDR1 is MNHEY and CDR2 is SVGEGT in the germline V gene. This CDR3 is 12 amino acids long. The V end lost 7 bases, the J end lost 0 bases, and 7 bases lay between the germline ends. CDR3 sequence reads: CASTATSYEQYF. In DNA form, the CDR3 reads TGTGCCAGCACGGCTACCTCCTACGAGCAGTACTTC.

V gene TRBV5-1 combines with J gene TRBJ2-7; 11 bases agree with TRBD1. The germline CDR1 and CDR2 sequences are SGHRS and YFSETQ. The CDR3 runs to 14 residues. Unmatched junction bases numbered 9, after V lost 10 bases and J lost 3 bases. CDR3 in amino acids: CASGSGTGGYEQYF. CDR3 in DNA: TGCGCCTCGGGGAGCGGGACAGGGGGCTACGAGCAGTACTTC.

The V gene is TRBV7-6, the J gene TRBJ1-4; D not certain. The CDR3 spans 15 residues. Germline V lookup: CDR1 SGHVS, CDR2 FNYEAQ. Between the trimmed V and J ends, which lost 6 bases and 4 bases, there was a span of 15 bases. CDR3 sequence: CASRSDIGYNEKLFF. The CDR3 nucleotides read TGTGCCAGCAGGTCCGATATTGGGTATAATGAAAAACTGTTTTTT.

The sample holds many counts of this clonotype. V and J are TRBV12-3 or TRBV12-4 and TRBJ2-3, with 9 bases that match TRBD1. The CDR3 totals 16 residues. Losses at the gene ends were 10 bases for V and 6 bases for J; bases not matched to a gene: 17. The CDR3 region is CATKTRQGGRRDTQYF. CDR3 nucleotides: TGTGCCACCAAAACTCGACAGGGGGGGCGTCGCGATACGCAGTATTTT.

The chain recombines TRBV27 with TRBJ2-3; no firm D call. This CDR3 has 13 amino acids. Germline CDR1 is MNHEY and CDR2 is SMNVEV (reference sequence). V dropped 3 bases and J dropped 5 bases, with 9 bases sitting between them. CDR3 sequence reads: CASSFRNEDTQYF. The CDR3 DNA follows: TGTGCCAGCAGTTTTCGGAACGAAGATACGCAGTATTTT.

In this sample, this clonotype turned up many times. The chain recombines TRBV20-1 with TRBJ2-1; perhaps TRBD2 as D (5 bases). Germline CDR1 DFQATT, CDR2 SNEGSKA (reference sequence). The CDR3 covers 17 residues. Trimming stripped 3 bases from V and 1 base from J, with 19 bases between. As DNA, the CDR3 is TGCAGTGCTAGCCCCCTCGAAGCGGCGGCGTCCTACAATGAGCAGTTCTTC. Translated, it gives CSASPLEAAASYNEQFF.

This clonotype showed up many times. The chain employs TRBV2 and TRBJ1-6; a possible D gene is TRBD1 (6 bases). Germline CDR1 is SNHLY and CDR2 is FYNNEI. The ends were cut back, 5 bases at V and 8 bases at J, with 10 bases in the middle. The CDR3 runs to 13 residues. The chain's CDR3 is CASSWTDYSPLHF. DNA for the CDR3: TGTGCCAGCAGTTGGACAGATTATTCACCCCTCCACTTT.